What follows is one T cell receptor beta chain and its context. Its antigen is as yet unknown. This sample stems from a study of CD8 T cells in Susac syndrome. The study's findings and limits: It was acknowledged in the study that its TCR sequencing and HLA analysis involved a relatively small number of individuals.

Negative isolation yielded CD4+ and CD8+ T cells, and FACS enriched TEMRA cells. V was clipped by 6 bases and J by 0 bases, with 9 bases between them. This CDR3 contains 15 residues. Germline loops: CDR1 LNHDA, CDR2 SQIVND (reference sequence). RNA in amounts of roughly 0.5 to 1 ug was reverse transcribed with random hexamers. An immunoSEQ multiplex PCR generated amplified TCR beta CDR3 products spanning 54 Vbeta and 13 Jbeta. One entry per CDR3 protein results from TCRdb running MiXCR on the immunoSEQ multiplex PCR reads. Among 150,000 to 200,000 distinct CDR3 sequences listed, roughly 94% were seen once.

V gene TRBV19 combines with J gene TRBJ2-6; D unclear. Source material: CD4+ T cells from PBMCs. This TCR was recovered from a human donor with multiple sclerosis. The CDR3 nucleotides read TGTGCCAGTAGCCCCTTTATCTCTGGGGCCAACGTCCTGACTTTC. Translating gives CASSPFISGANVLTF.